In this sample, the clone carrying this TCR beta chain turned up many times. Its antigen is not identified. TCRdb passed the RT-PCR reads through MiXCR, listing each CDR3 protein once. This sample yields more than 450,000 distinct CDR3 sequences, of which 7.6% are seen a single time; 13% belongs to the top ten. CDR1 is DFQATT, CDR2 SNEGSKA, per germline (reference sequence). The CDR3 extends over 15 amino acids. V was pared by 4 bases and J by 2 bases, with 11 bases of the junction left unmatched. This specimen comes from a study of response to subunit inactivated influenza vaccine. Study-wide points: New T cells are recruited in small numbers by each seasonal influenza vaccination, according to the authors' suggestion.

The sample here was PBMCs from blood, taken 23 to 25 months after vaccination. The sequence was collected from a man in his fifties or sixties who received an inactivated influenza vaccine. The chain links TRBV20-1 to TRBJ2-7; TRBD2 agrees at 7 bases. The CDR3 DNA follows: TGCAGTGCTAAGAACTGGGGGGGACCAGCCTACGAGCAGTACTTC. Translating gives CSAKNWGGPAYEQYF.